This TCR beta chain was sequenced in a study of blood T cell repertoires in COVID-19. For the study at large: T cells, B-cell-depleted T cells, or PBMCs provided the cDNA or gDNA that served as material.

TCRdb's copy holds only in-frame clones and misses some; the assay was immunoSEQ multiplex PCR. The data show about 230,000 clones, 87% seen once. CDR3 length equals 13 residues. V gave up 4 bases and J gave up 3 bases, with 9 bases separating them. The rearrangement joins TRBV12-3 or TRBV12-4 to TRBJ1-2; no firm D call. This clonotype originated in a woman under 30 who had recovered from COVID-19. Sequencing was done on a sample of peripheral blood. The DNA for the CDR3 is TGTGCCAGCAGTTCGGACGGGGACTATGGCTACACCTTC. Its protein is CASSSDGDYGYTF.